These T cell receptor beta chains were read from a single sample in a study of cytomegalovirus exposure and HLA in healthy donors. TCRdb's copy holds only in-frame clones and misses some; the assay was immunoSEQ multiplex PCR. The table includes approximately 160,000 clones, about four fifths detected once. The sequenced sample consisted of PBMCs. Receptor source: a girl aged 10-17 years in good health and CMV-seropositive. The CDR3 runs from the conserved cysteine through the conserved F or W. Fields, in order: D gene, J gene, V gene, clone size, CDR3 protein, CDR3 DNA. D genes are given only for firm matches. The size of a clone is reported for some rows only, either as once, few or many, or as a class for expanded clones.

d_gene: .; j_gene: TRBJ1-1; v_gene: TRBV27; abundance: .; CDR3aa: CASSSHYQGGAFF; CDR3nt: TGTGCCAGCAGTTCTCACTATCAGGGTGGAGCTTTCTTT
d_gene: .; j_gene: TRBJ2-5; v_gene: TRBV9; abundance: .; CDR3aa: CASSPQGLQETQYF; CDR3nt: TGTGCCAGCAGCCCCCAGGGGCTTCAAGAGACCCAGTACTTC
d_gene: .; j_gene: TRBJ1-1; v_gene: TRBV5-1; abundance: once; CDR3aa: CASSLGGRTEAFF; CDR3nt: TGCGCCAGCAGCTTGGGAGGGCGGACTGAAGCTTTCTTT
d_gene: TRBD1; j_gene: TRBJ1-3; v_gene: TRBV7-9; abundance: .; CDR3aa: CASSRTGAGNTIYF; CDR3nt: TGTGCCAGCAGTCGGACAGGGGCGGGAAACACCATATATTTT
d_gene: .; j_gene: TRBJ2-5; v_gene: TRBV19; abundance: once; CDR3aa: CASSIGSETQYF; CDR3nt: TGTGCCAGTAGTATCGGTTCGGAGACCCAGTACTTC
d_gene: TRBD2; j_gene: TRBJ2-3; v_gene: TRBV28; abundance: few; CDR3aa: CASSPPLGLAGGPDDTQYF; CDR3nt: TGTGCCAGCAGTCCCCCCCTCGGACTAGCGGGAGGGCCTGATGATACGCAGTATTTT
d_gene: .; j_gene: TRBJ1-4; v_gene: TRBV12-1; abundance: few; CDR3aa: CASSFREEGLREKLFF; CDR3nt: TGTGCCAGCAGCTTTCGTGAGGAGGGACTAAGGGAAAAACTGTTTTTT
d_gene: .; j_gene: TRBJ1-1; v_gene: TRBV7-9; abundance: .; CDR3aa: CASSLVLRNTEAFF; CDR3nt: TGTGCCAGCAGCTTAGTCTTGAGGAACACTGAAGCTTTCTTT
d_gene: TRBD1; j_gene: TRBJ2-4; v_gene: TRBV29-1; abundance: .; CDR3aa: CSVQDRPDIQYF; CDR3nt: TGCAGCGTCCAGGACAGGCCGGACATTCAGTACTTC
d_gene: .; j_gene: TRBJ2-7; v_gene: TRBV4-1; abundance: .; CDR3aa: CASSQWRVGGGPYEQYF; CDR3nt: TGCGCCAGCAGCCAATGGAGGGTCGGCGGGGGCCCTTACGAGCAGTACTTC
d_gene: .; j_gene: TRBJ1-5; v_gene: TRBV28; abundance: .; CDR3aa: CASSLGQGIQPQHF; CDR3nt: TGTGCCAGCAGTTTGGGGCAGGGGATACAGCCCCAGCATTTT
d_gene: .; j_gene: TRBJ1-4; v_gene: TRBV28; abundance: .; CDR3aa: CASSLPYNEKLFF; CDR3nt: TGTGCCAGCAGTTTACCCTATAATGAAAAACTGTTTTTT
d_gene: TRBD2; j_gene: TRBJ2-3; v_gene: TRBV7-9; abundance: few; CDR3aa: CASRFTSGEGLFTDTQYF; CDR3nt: TGTGCCAGCAGATTTACTAGCGGGGAGGGACTTTTCACAGATACGCAGTATTTT
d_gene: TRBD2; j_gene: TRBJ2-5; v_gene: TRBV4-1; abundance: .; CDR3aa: CASSQQIAGFYQETQYF; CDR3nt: TGCGCCAGCAGCCAACAGATAGCGGGCTTTTACCAAGAGACCCAGTACTTC
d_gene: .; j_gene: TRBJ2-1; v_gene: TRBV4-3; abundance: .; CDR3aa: CASSPQLGEPFMINEQFF; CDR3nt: TGCGCCAGCAGCCCCCAGTTGGGAGAACCCTTCATGATCAATGAGCAGTTCTTC
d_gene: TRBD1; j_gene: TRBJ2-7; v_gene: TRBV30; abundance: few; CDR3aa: CAWKDRVGIDEQYF; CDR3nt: TGTGCCTGGAAGGACAGGGTCGGGATTGACGAGCAGTACTTC
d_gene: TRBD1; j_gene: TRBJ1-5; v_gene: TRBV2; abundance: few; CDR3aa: CASSGTGGSNQPQHF; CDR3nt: TGTGCCAGCAGCGGGACAGGGGGGAGCAATCAGCCCCAGCATTTT
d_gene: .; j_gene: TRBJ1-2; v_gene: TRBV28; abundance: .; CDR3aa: CASSPSGGAEGYTF; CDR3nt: TGTGCCAGCAGTCCCTCGGGGGGCGCAGAGGGCTACACCTTC
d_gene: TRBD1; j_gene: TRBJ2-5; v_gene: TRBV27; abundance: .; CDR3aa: CASSLGTGGDETQYF; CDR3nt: TGTGCCAGCAGTTTAGGGACAGGGGGAGACGAGACCCAGTACTTC
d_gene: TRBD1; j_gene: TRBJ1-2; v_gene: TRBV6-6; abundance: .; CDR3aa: CASSRDREDYGYTF; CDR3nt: TGTGCCAGCAGTAGGGACAGGGAAGATTATGGCTACACCTTC
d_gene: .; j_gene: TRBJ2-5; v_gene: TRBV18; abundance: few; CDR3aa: CASSISRRETQYF; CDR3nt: TGTGCCAGCTCAATATCCCGTCGAGAGACCCAGTACTTC
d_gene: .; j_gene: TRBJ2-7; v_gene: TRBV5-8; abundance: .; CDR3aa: CASSFRDTIYEQYF; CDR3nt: TGTGCCAGCAGCTTTCGGGACACTATCTACGAGCAGTACTTC
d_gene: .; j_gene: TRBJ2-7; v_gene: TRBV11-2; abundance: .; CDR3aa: CASTRPGGSDYEQYF; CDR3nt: TGTGCCAGCACCAGACCCGGGGGATCCGACTACGAGCAGTACTTC
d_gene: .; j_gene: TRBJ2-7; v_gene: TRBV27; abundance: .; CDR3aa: CASSSPWAPEQYF; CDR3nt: TGTGCCAGCAGTTCTCCCTGGGCCCCCGAGCAGTACTTC
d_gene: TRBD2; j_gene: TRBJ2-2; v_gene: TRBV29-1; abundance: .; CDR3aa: CSVAGGLASFTNTGELFF; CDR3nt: TGCAGCGTTGCCGGGGGACTAGCGTCTTTTACGAACACCGGGGAGCTGTTTTTT
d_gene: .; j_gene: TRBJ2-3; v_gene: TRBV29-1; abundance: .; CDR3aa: CSVEGAGRTDTQYF; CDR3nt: TGCAGCGTTGAGGGGGCAGGTCGCACAGATACGCAGTATTTT
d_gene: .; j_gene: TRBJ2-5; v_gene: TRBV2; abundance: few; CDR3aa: CASTSVGETQYF; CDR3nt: TGTGCCAGCACTAGCGTCGGAGAGACCCAGTACTTC
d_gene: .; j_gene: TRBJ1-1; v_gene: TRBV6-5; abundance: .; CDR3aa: CASSYGGEAFF; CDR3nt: TGTGCCAGCAGTTACGGCGGTGAAGCTTTCTTT
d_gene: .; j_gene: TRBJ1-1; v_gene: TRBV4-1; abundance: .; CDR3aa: CASSQDRTREFDTEAFF; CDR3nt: TGCGCCAGCAGCCAAGATCGTACCAGGGAATTCGACACTGAAGCTTTCTTT